The T cell receptor beta chain described here comes from a study of neurological immune-mediated disorders. This clonotype was seen ten or more times. The CDR3 is 11 amino acids. Germline V gene lookup returns CDR1 DFQATT and CDR2 SNEGSKA (reference sequence). V was pared by 1 base and J by 9 bases, with 4 bases between. In TCRdb, the 5' RACE reads were re-called with MiXCR into one record per CDR3 protein. The sample has roughly 32,000 distinct CDR3 sequences, 3% to 4.5% seen once. The sequencing sample was made of PBMCs. This chain uses TRBV20-1 with TRBJ2-6; D call uncertain. The receptor comes from a man younger than 45 with multiple sclerosis. The CDR3 loop reads CSARGDNVLTF. CDR3 in DNA: TGCAGTGCTAGAGGAGACAACGTCCTGACTTTC.